The 24 T cell receptor beta chains given below trace back to one sample, sequenced in a study of blood T cells in healthy people across ages. Next came a second PCR, run for about 7 to 12 cycles, which used a sample-barcoded 5' primer along with a J-beta primer mix. TCRdb reanalysed the 5' RACE reads using MiXCR and keeps one entry per CDR3 protein. The table has some 880,000 distinct CDR3 sequences, roughly 34% seen once. Sequencing was performed on blood. The source of these receptors is a man younger than 35 in good health.

The chain is built from TRBV10-3 and TRBJ2-1, with 12 bases aligning to TRBD2. J lost 9 bases, V lost 0 bases, and 6 bases had no gene match. CDR1 and CDR2 from the germline V gene are ENHRY and SYGVKD. The CDR3 loop spans 16 amino acids. The CDR3 nucleotides read TGTGCCATCAGTGAGTCGACTAGCGGGAGCATAGTTGAGCAGTTCTTC. Translated, it gives CAISESTSGSIVEQFF.

The count of this clonotype is one. V usage is TRBV12-3 or TRBV12-4 and J usage is TRBJ1-6; possible D gene TRBD1, 5 bases. The CDR3 runs 14 residues. V was trimmed by 7 bases and J by 9 bases, leaving 16 bases between them. The CDR3: CASTRGGGPSPLHF. DNA of the CDR3: TGTGCCAGCACCCGCGGCGGGGGACCTTCACCCCTCCACTTT.

The V and J genes are TRBV4-3 and TRBJ2-3; no firm D call. In germline, CDR1 is LGHNA, CDR2 YSLEER. Trimming removed 0 bases at V and 2 bases at J, with 6 bases between. The CDR3 extends over 14 amino acids. CDR3: CASSQDSHTDTQYF. The CDR3 coding sequence is TGCGCCAGCAGCCAAGACAGCCACACAGATACGCAGTATTTT.

This clonotype occurred many times. This chain uses TRBV20-1 with TRBJ2-7; no clear D gene. The CDR3 totals 13 residues. Germline V gene data show CDR1 as DFQATT and CDR2 as SNEGSKA (reference sequence). Trimming left V 7 bases short and J 1 base short, with 14 bases between. DNA for the CDR3: TGCAGTGTCCAGAGGTCCGGGTCCTACGAGCAGTACTTC. Protein sequence: CSVQRSGSYEQYF.

A few counts support this clonotype. As DNA, the CDR3 is TGTGCCAGCAGGTCCGGGACAGGGTTTGACTATGGCTACACCTTC. This encodes CASRSGTGFDYGYTF. V gene TRBV12-3 or TRBV12-4 combines with J gene TRBJ1-2; TRBD1 matches 9 bases. The CDR3 spans 15 residues. J lost 3 bases, V lost 6 bases, and 8 bases had no gene match.

J is TRBJ2-5 and V is TRBV12-5, with TRBD1 matching over 8 bases. The V segment lost 6 bases and the J segment 13 bases; nucleotides outside the gene matches: 10. The CDR3 is 12 residues long. The V gene's germline CDR1 is LGHNT and CDR2 FRNRAP. The CDR3 DNA reads TGTGCTAGTGGACCCCGGACAGGGAGAAGGTACTTC. Its protein is CASGPRTGRRYF.

To note about this clonotype: Just one base apart from a much larger clone, this may be a read error. The V call is TRBV12-3 or TRBV12-4, the J call TRBJ2-1, with 9 positions matching TRBD1. TRBJ2-7 matches the DNA end more closely, so the J call is doubtful. The CDR3 extends over 17 amino acids. CDR3 bases: TGTGCCAGCAGTTTTCCGGGACAGGGATTCCCCTACAATGAGCAGTACTTC. It yields the protein CASSFPGQGFPYNEQYF.

In DNA form, the CDR3 reads TGTGCCAGCAGCTCTCCTTTGGGACTAGCGGGGGGGGAGGCAGATACGCAGTATTTT. This encodes CASSSPLGLAGGEADTQYF. The J gene is TRBJ2-3, the V gene TRBV7-8; 16 nucleotides line up with TRBD2. The CDR3 spans 19 residues. V was clipped by 4 bases and J by 4 bases; unmatched bases: 11. Germline CDR1 SGHVS, CDR2 FQNEAQ. The whole variable domain, remainder taken from reference TRBV7-8 and TRBJ2-3, is GAGVSQSPRYKVAKRGQDVALRCDPISGHVSLFWYQQALGQGPEFLTYFQNEAQLDKSGLPSDRFFAERPEGSVSTLKIQRTQQEDSAVYLCASSSPLGLAGGEADTQYFGPGTRLTVL.

This clonotype showed up just a few times. This chain joins TRBV7-2 and TRBJ2-3, with 8 bases aligning to TRBD1. CDR1 SGHTA and CDR2 FQGNSA come from the germline V gene. The V segment lost 1 base and the J segment 5 bases; nucleotides outside the gene matches: 5. The CDR3 runs to 15 residues. The CDR3 reads CASSLVFRGQDTQYF. The CDR3 nucleotides read TGTGCCAGCAGCTTAGTTTTCAGGGGGCAAGATACGCAGTATTTT.

As for this clonotype: Lacking the conserved final phenylalanine or tryptophan, this CDR3 likely reflects a read error. This sequence joins TRBV5-6 and TRBJ2-3, with 8 nucleotides matching TRBD2. The CDR3 runs to 15 residues. The V segment lost 2 bases and the J segment 4 bases; nucleotides outside the gene matches: 6. Germline V gene data show CDR1 as SGHDT and CDR2 as YYEEEE. Here the CDR3 DNA reads TGTGCCAGCAGCTTTACCGGGACTAGTTCAGATACGCAGTATGTT. The encoded protein is CASSFTGTSSDTQYV.

Remarks on this clonotype: Germline is not matched at one junction end, which may reflect a read error. CDR3 amino acids: CAGSIGGAKTGELFF. The CDR3 DNA is TGTGCCGGCAGCATCGGGGGGGCGAAGACCGGGGAGCTGTTTTTT. This chain links TRBV12-3 or TRBV12-4 with TRBJ2-2; 8 bases align to TRBD2. This CDR3 has 15 amino acids.

The rearrangement uses TRBV20-1 and TRBJ2-5; D perhaps matches TRBD2 (5 bases). V was cut by 6 bases and J by 5 bases, with 13 bases left in between. The CDR3 is 12 residues long. CDR1 DFQATT and CDR2 SNEGSKA come from the germline V gene (reference sequence). The CDR3 reads CSAAAGDETQYF. CDR3 in DNA: TGCAGTGCCGCTGCGGGCGACGAGACCCAGTACTTC.

There are many counts of this clonotype. The chain links TRBV5-1 to TRBJ1-4, with D perhaps TRBD1 (6 bases). The CDR3 is 15 residues long. Deletions cut 4 bases from V and 0 bases from J, with 10 bases between. Germline CDR1 and CDR2: SGHRS and YFSETQ. This CDR3 is CASSRRGATNEKLFF. CDR3 DNA: TGCGCCAGCAGCCGCAGGGGAGCAACTAATGAAAAACTGTTTTTT.

This clonotype was found many times. The CDR3 DNA follows: TGTGCCAGCAGTTTTGGCCCGCTGGACACCGGCTACACCTTC. Translated: CASSFGPLDTGYTF. V usage is TRBV12-3 or TRBV12-4 and J usage is TRBJ1-2; a possible D gene is TRBD1 (5 bases). The CDR3 loop spans 14 amino acids. The germline V and J ends were trimmed by 3 bases and 8 bases, with 16 bases remaining between them.

The chain has TRBV27 and TRBJ2-7, with D possibly being TRBD2 (6 bases). V was pared by 4 bases and J by 7 bases, with 17 bases between. From germline, CDR1 is MNHEY and CDR2 SMNVEV (reference sequence). This CDR3 has 14 residues. CDR3 bases: TGTGCCAGCAGTTCCGGACTAAGAGTCAATGAGCAGTACTTC. This sequence encodes CASSSGLRVNEQYF.

This clonotype was picked up a small number of times. The rearrangement joins TRBV12-3 or TRBV12-4 to TRBJ1-5; the D gene is possibly TRBD1 (5 bases). The V end was cut by 3 bases, the J end by 3 bases, with 15 bases between. The CDR3 spans 16 residues. CDR3 region: CASSLGVGAINQPQHF. CDR3 bases: TGTGCCAGCAGTTTGGGGGTCGGGGCGATCAATCAGCCCCAGCATTTT.

The chain joins TRBV6-5 to TRBJ1-4; no firm D call. V gave up 8 bases and J gave up 5 bases, with 12 bases separating them. CDR1 and CDR2 from the germline V gene are MNHEY and SVGAGI. The CDR3 is 13 amino acids. CDR3 in DNA: TGTGCCAGCGGGATATTGGGGAATGAAAAACTGTTTTTT. Encoded protein: CASGILGNEKLFF.

The chain links TRBV27 to TRBJ1-2, with TRBD1 as a possible D gene (5 bases). The CDR3 covers 15 residues. V was pared by 5 bases and J by 2 bases, with 15 bases between. Germline V gives CDR1 MNHEY, CDR2 SMNVEV (reference sequence). For the CDR3, the DNA is TGTGCCAGCAGTGCATTGGGACCGATCAACTATGGCTACACCTTC. Translated: CASSALGPINYGYTF.

This clonotype was seen a handful of times. The V call is TRBV5-1, the J call TRBJ2-3; 7 bases line up with TRBD2. The germline CDR1 and CDR2 sequences are SGHRS and YFSETQ. This CDR3 has 15 residues. V lost 4 bases, J lost 3 bases, and 8 bases stayed unmatched. In DNA, the CDR3 is TGCGCCAGCAGCGTCGCGGGGGTGGGTACAGATACGCAGTATTTT. Translating it yields CASSVAGVGTDTQYF.

This sequence joins TRBV7-9 and TRBJ2-7; D unresolved. Trimming took off 6 bases at V and 4 bases at J, with 13 bases between the two ends. Germline CDR1 and CDR2: SEHNR and FQNEAQ (reference sequence). The CDR3 covers 13 residues. The CDR3 nucleotides read TGTGCCAGCAGTGATAGACTGCTGTACGAGCAGTACTTC. Amino acids: CASSDRLLYEQYF.

This clonotype was seen only a few times. The chain couples TRBV20-1 to TRBJ1-1; D gene ambiguous. V lost 5 bases and J 0 bases, leaving 16 bases between the germline ends. The V gene's germline CDR1 is DFQATT and CDR2 SNEGSKA (reference sequence). CDR3 length equals 15 residues. CDR3 in amino acids: CSAPDTQRMNTEAFF. The CDR3 DNA reads TGCAGTGCTCCAGACACCCAGAGGATGAACACTGAAGCTTTCTTT.

This chain uses TRBV6-5 with TRBJ2-1, with a tentative D call TRBD1 (6 bases). Germline CDR1 is MNHEY and CDR2 is SVGAGI. The CDR3 runs to 16 residues. V was clipped by 0 bases and J by 7 bases, with 16 bases between them. The CDR3 sequence is CASSYSIGRGRNEQFF. CDR3 DNA: TGTGCCAGCAGTTACTCGATAGGCAGGGGTCGTAATGAGCAGTTCTTC.

In regard to this clonotype: A much larger clone differs by one base, so this may be a read error. The V and J genes are TRBV12-3 or TRBV12-4 and TRBJ1-4, with D maybe TRBD1 (6 bases). V shed 4 bases and J shed 8 bases, with 17 bases lying between them. This CDR3 is 15 amino acids long. CDR3 amino acids: CASSWSPGAQEKLFF. CDR3 coding DNA: TGTGCCAGCAGTTGGTCCCCAGGGGCTCAGGAAAAACTGTTTTTT.

The table lists this clonotype with a count of one. This CDR3 is CASSSLDSKGSPLHF. DNA for the CDR3: TGTGCCAGCAGCTCCTTGGATTCCAAGGGTTCACCCCTCCACTTT. The genes are TRBV7-6 and TRBJ1-6; D is undetermined. V lost 4 bases to trimming and J lost 9 bases, with 16 bases between them. This CDR3 is 15 amino acids long. CDR1 is SGHVS and CDR2 is FNYEAQ in the germline V gene.